The 17 T cell receptor beta chains reported below all come from one sample, sequenced in a study of cytomegalovirus exposure and HLA in healthy donors. The PCR had 60 Vbeta and 13 Jbeta primers. This table comes from immunoSEQ multiplex PCR, and its TCRdb copy is limited to in-frame clones, with some not included. This sample yields some 140,000 clones, of which around three quarters are seen a single time; 6.5% belongs to the top ten. Source material: PBMCs. Receptors originate from a man between 40 and 49 years old in good health and CMV-seropositive.

In its sample, this clone was seen a few times. The chain uses TRBV6-5 and TRBJ1-4; a weak D match, TRBD1 (6 bases). This CDR3 contains 14 residues. Germline assignment: CDR1 MNHEY and CDR2 SVGAGI. Between the trimmed V and J ends, which lost 6 bases and 6 bases, there was a span of 14 bases. The CDR3 DNA follows: TGTGCCAGCAGCCAGGGGCGCCTGTATGAAAAACTGTTTTTT. This codes for CASSQGRLYEKLFF.

The chain carries TRBV25-1 and TRBJ2-7, with 8 bases fitting TRBD1. The V segment lost 4 bases and the J segment 1 base; nucleotides outside the gene matches: 12. Germline-derived CDR1 and CDR2 are MGHDK and SYGVNS. The CDR3 has 17 residues. CDR3 DNA sequence: TGTGCCAGCAGTGCCGGGACAGGTACTTTTGATTCCTACGAGCAGTACTTC. Translated, it gives CASSAGTGTFDSYEQYF.

Concerning this clone itself: At one boundary the junction diverges from the germline segment, which might be a read error. The chain links TRBV2 to TRBJ1-2; D gene ambiguous. The CDR3 is made up of 15 amino acids. Germline assignment: CDR1 SNHLY and CDR2 FYNNEI. The CDR3 reads CASSDTRLGNYGYTF. The CDR3 nucleotides read TGTGCCAGCAGTGATACGCGCCTCGGCAACTATGGCTATACCTTC.

Points on this clone: Germline is not matched at one junction end, which may reflect a read error. This chain links TRBV18 with TRBJ2-7; 8 positions agree with TRBD2. Germline CDR1 and CDR2: KGHSH and LQKENI. The CDR3 sequence is 14 residues long. CDR3 sequence reads: CASAKAGVLYERYF. DNA for the CDR3: TGTGCCAGCGCTAAAGCGGGGGTATTGTACGAGCGGTACTTC.

This chain uses TRBV5-4 with TRBJ2-3, with TRBD2 matching 16 bases. Germline V lookup: CDR1 SGHNT, CDR2 YYREEE (reference sequence). The ends lost 5 bases at V and 2 bases at J; junction bases unmatched: 5. The CDR3 is 17 residues long. CDR3 coding DNA: TGTGCCAGCAGACCGGGACTAGCGGGAGGGCCCACAGATACGCAGTATTTT. Residues: CASRPGLAGGPTDTQYF. The complete variable domain, with remaining parts taken from reference TRBV5-4 and TRBJ2-3, reads ETGVTQSPTHLIKTRGQQVTLRCSSQSGHNTVSWYQQALGQGPQFIFQYYREEENGRGNFPPRFSGLQFPNYSSELNVNALELDDSALYLCASRPGLAGGPTDTQYFGPGTRLTVL.

The rearrangement links TRBV7-8 to TRBJ2-1; D is perhaps TRBD1 (6 bases). The ends were cut back, 3 bases at V and 9 bases at J, with 12 bases in the middle. The germline V gene has CDR1 SGHVS and CDR2 FQNEAQ. This CDR3 has 13 amino acids. In nucleotides, the CDR3 is TGTGCCAGCAGCTTCCAGGGGTATGGTGAGCAGTTCTTC. It codes for CASSFQGYGEQFF.

The chain has TRBV2 and TRBJ2-7; D is ambiguous. The V gene's germline CDR1 is SNHLY and CDR2 FYNNEI. V was trimmed by 5 bases and J by 3 bases, leaving 8 bases between them. This CDR3 comprises 12 residues. This chain's CDR3 is CASSLTRYEQYF. The CDR3 nucleotides read TGTGCCAGCAGTCTGACACGCTACGAGCAGTACTTC.

V gene TRBV7-9 combines with J gene TRBJ1-6, with D possibly TRBD1 on 5 matching bases. The length of the CDR3 is 15 residues. The germline V and J ends were trimmed by 2 bases and 14 bases, with 19 bases remaining between them. Germline V CDR1 and CDR2: SEHNR, FQNEAQ (reference sequence). In nucleotides, the CDR3 is TGTGCCAGCAGCTTATTGAGAGACAGCCGTCGTACCCTCCACTTT. Its translation is CASSLLRDSRRTLHF.

The sample holds a few counts of this clone. The chain is built from TRBV28 and TRBJ1-6; TRBD1 matches 8 bases. The V gene end was trimmed by 4 bases and the J gene end by 6 bases; junction bases not matched to a gene: 5. The germline V gene encodes CDR1 MDHEN and CDR2 SYDVKM. The CDR3 runs 15 residues. CDR3 sequence (DNA): TGTGCCAGCAGTTCTCGGGACAGGATTAATTCACCCCTCCACTTT. It yields the protein CASSSRDRINSPLHF.

This clone was seen once. The rearrangement links TRBV7-3 to TRBJ1-6, with a possible D match to TRBD1 (5 bases). This CDR3 has 16 residues. From germline, CDR1 is SGHTA and CDR2 FQGTGA. Trimming took off 1 base at V and 8 bases at J, with 15 bases between the two ends. CDR3 sequence: CASSLNGGGVDSPLHF. The CDR3 region has the DNA TGTGCCAGCAGCTTAAATGGCGGGGGTGTTGATTCACCCCTCCACTTT.

This sequence joins TRBV7-2 and TRBJ1-2; 7 nucleotides agree with TRBD1. From germline, CDR1 is SGHTA and CDR2 FQGNSA. The CDR3 is made up of 13 amino acids. V dropped 5 bases and J dropped 8; count of bases not matched to a gene: 8. CDR3 region: CASSRQGRDGYTF. CDR3 in DNA: TGTGCCAGCAGCCGACAGGGAAGGGACGGCTACACCTTC.

The chain links TRBV12-5 to TRBJ2-7; a weak D match, TRBD1 (5 bases). This CDR3 comprises 14 residues. Trimming took off 4 bases at V and 2 bases at J, with 12 bases between the two ends. CDR1 and CDR2 from the germline V gene are LGHNT and FRNRAP. CDR3 nucleotides: TGTGCTAGTGGTTCGCAAGGCAGGGCCTACGAGCAGTACTTC. This translates into CASGSQGRAYEQYF.

The chain recombines TRBV6-5 with TRBJ2-7; D perhaps matches TRBD1 (6 bases). V was pared by 10 bases and J by 5 bases, with 21 bases between. CDR3 length equals 14 residues. CDR1 and CDR2 (germline): MNHEY, SVGAGI. The CDR3 is CATGRDTPGHEQYF. In nucleotides, the CDR3 is TGTGCCACCGGTCGGGACACGCCAGGCCACGAGCAGTACTTC.

The chain couples TRBV7-3 to TRBJ2-7; 7 nucleotides line up with TRBD2. Losses at the gene ends were 1 base for V and 2 bases for J; bases not matched to a gene: 5. The length of the CDR3 is 15 residues. Germline CDR1 and CDR2: SGHTA and FQGTGA. CDR3 DNA: TGTGCCAGCAGCTTAATTGGCGGGAGTACCTACGAGCAGTACTTC. Amino acids: CASSLIGGSTYEQYF.

This clone was found once. This CDR3 is CASSPAETQYF. CDR3 DNA sequence: TGTGCCAGCTCACCGGCAGAGACCCAGTACTTC. The chain is built from TRBV18 and TRBJ2-5; D is unclear. CDR3 length: 11 amino acids. Germline lookup yields CDR1 KGHSH and CDR2 LQKENI. Trimming cost V 3 bases and J 4 bases, with 3 bases left between them.

The chain joins TRBV19 to TRBJ2-3; D perhaps matches TRBD2 (6 bases). The CDR3 extends over 15 amino acids. The germline gives CDR1 LNHDA, CDR2 SQIVND (reference sequence). The V and J ends lost 5 bases and 3 bases respectively, with 15 bases between them. CDR3 bases: TGTGCCAGTAGTTTCACTAGCATCTGGACAGATACGCAGTATTTT. This codes for CASSFTSIWTDTQYF.

As concerns this clone: The same CDR3 can be traced to other DNA sequences in this sample. The chain is built from TRBV7-2 and TRBJ2-5, with TRBD1 as a possible D gene (6 bases). The V end lost 1 base, the J end lost 6 bases, and 12 bases lay between the germline ends. Germline loops: CDR1 SGHTA, CDR2 FQGNSA. The CDR3 covers 14 residues. CDR3 DNA sequence: TGTGCCAGCAGCTTAGTCGACAGGTTAAAGACCCAGTACTTC. This sequence encodes CASSLVDRLKTQYF.